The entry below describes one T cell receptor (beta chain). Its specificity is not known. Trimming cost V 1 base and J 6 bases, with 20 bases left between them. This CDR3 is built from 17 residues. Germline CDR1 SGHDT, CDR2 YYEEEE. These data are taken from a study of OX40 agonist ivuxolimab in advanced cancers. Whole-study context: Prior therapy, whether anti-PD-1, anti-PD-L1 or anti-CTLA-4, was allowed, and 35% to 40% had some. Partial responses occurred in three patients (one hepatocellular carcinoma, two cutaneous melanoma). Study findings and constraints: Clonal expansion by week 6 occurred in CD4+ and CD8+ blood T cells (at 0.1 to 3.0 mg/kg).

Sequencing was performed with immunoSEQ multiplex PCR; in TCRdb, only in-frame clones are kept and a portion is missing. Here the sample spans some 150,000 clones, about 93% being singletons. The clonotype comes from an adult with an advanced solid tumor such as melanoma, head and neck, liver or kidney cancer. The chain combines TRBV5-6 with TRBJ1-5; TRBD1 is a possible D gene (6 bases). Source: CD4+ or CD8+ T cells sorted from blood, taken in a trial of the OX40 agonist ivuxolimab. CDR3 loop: CASSLRGGGHLGQPQHF. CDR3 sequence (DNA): TGTGCCAGCAGCTTGAGAGGGGGGGGTCATTTAGGTCAGCCCCAGCATTTT.